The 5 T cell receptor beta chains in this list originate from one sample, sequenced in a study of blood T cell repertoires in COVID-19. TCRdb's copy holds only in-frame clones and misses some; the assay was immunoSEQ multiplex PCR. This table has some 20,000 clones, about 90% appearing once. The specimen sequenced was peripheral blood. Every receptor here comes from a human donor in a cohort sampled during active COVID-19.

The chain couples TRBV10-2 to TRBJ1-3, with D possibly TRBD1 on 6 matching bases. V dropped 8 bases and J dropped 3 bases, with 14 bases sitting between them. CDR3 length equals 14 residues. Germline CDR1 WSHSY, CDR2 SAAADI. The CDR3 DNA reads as TGCGCCAGCGGTACACAGGGAAGTGGAAACACCATATATTTT. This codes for CASGTQGSGNTIYF.

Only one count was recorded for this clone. CDR3 sequence (DNA): TGTGCCAGCAGCTTAGTTAGGACAGGGGGCGCTGGCTACACCTTC. It encodes CASSLVRTGGAGYTF. This rearrangement joins TRBV3-1 (or the pseudogene TRBV3-2) to TRBJ1-2; 11 bases fit TRBD1. V lost 5 bases to trimming and J lost 7 bases; unmatched junction nucleotides: 9. CDR1 and CDR2 from the germline V gene are LGHDT and YNNKEL (reference sequence). The CDR3 length is 15 residues.

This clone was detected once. CDR3 nucleotide sequence: TGTGCCAGCTCCCGGGACTACCCAGGCGAGCAGTACGTC. It specifies CASSRDYPGEQYV. The chain employs TRBV18 and TRBJ2-7, with 7 bases aligning to TRBD2. Germline V gene lookup returns CDR1 KGHSH and CDR2 LQKENI. Trimming cost V 6 bases and J 6 bases; bases outside gene matches: 8. The CDR3 loop spans 13 amino acids.

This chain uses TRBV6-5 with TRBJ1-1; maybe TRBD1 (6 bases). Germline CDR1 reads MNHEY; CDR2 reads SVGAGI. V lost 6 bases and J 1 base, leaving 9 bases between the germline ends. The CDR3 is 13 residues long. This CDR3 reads CASRVTGNTEAFF. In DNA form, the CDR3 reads TGTGCCAGCAGAGTGACAGGGAACACTGAAGCTTTCTTT.

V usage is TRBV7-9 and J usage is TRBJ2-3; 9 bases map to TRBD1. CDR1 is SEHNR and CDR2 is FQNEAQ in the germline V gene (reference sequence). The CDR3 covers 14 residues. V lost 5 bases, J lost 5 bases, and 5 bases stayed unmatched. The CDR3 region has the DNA TGTGCCAGCAGCCGGACAGGGGTGGGAGATACGCAGTATTTT. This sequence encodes CASSRTGVGDTQYF.